The 16 T cell receptor beta chains below were found in one sample sequenced in a study of T cell responses to AZD1222 COVID-19 vaccine. Clones were read by immunoSEQ multiplex PCR, and TCRdb kept only the in-frame ones, dropping some. Among about 150,000 clones listed, roughly 89% were seen once. The material sequenced was peripheral blood, taken 28 days after the second AZD1222 dose. These receptors were collected from an adult who received the AZD1222 COVID-19 vaccine.

The chain links TRBV5-1 to TRBJ2-7; TRBD2 aligns across 13 bases. The CDR3 spans 17 residues. Trimming at V came to 4 bases and at J to 5 bases, leaving 12 bases not matched to a gene. Germline V lookup: CDR1 SGHRS, CDR2 YFSETQ. The CDR3 region is CASSAGGLAGEFDEQYF. The CDR3 bases are TGCGCCAGCAGCGCGGGAGGACTAGCGGGAGAATTCGACGAGCAGTACTTC.

The chain carries TRBV10-3 and TRBJ2-5; D is undetermined. This CDR3 comprises 16 residues. Germline lookup yields CDR1 ENHRY and CDR2 SYGVKD. With 6 bases removed from V and 0 bases from J, the gap between germline ends came to 17 bases. In nucleotides, the CDR3 is TGTGCCATCAGCCGAGATCGCGTTATCGACCAAGAGACCCAGTACTTC. Protein product: CAISRDRVIDQETQYF.

V is TRBV7-9 and J is TRBJ2-5, with 8 bases matching TRBD1. The CDR3 has 16 residues. Germline CDR1 reads SEHNR; CDR2 reads FQNEAQ (reference sequence). The trim removed 1 base at V and 7 bases at J, leaving 11 bases unmatched. The CDR3 region is CASSLEGPGTGGTQYF. CDR3 sequence (DNA): TGTGCCAGCAGCTTAGAGGGCCCAGGGACAGGTGGGACCCAGTACTTC. The full variable domain, with the rest looked up from reference TRBV7-9 and TRBJ2-5, is DTGVSQNPRHKITKRGQNVTFRCDPISEHNRLYWYRQTLGQGPEFLTYFQNEAQLEKSRLLSDRFSAERPKGSFSTLEIQRTEQGDSAMYLCASSLEGPGTGGTQYFGPGTRLLVL.

This clone came up once. This chain uses TRBV7-9 with TRBJ1-1; D remains unclear. There are 15 residues in the CDR3. The V end was cut by 5 bases, the J end by 3 bases, with 16 bases between. Germline values: CDR1 SEHNR, CDR2 FQNEAQ (reference sequence). In DNA form, the CDR3 reads TGTGCCAGCAGCCTTTATGTTAGGTCTGACACTGAAGCTTTCTTT. Protein: CASSLYVRSDTEAFF.

The J gene is TRBJ2-3, the V gene TRBV19, with D uncertain. This CDR3 is built from 17 residues. Germline values: CDR1 LNHDA, CDR2 SQIVND (reference sequence). V lost 3 bases to trimming and J lost 0 bases, with 16 bases between them. CDR3 nucleotide sequence: TGTGCCAGTAGTATGATACAGCGAGATCTGAGCACAGATACGCAGTATTTT. It translates to CASSMIQRDLSTDTQYF. Variable domain in full (rest from reference TRBV19 and TRBJ2-3): DGGITQSPKYLFRKEGQNVTLSCEQNLNHDAMYWYRQDPGQGLRLIYYSQIVNDFQKGDIAEGYSVSREKKESFPLTVTSAQKNPTAFYLCASSMIQRDLSTDTQYFGPGTRLTVL.

This sequence joins TRBV7-9 and TRBJ1-1; 8 bases agree with TRBD1. CDR1 SEHNR and CDR2 FQNEAQ come from the germline V gene (reference sequence). Trimming took 2 bases from V and 3 from J; bases not matched to a gene: 8. The CDR3 spans 16 residues. CDR3 coding DNA: TGTGCCAGCAGCTTACTCCAGGGGGCTTTGGACACTGAAGCTTTCTTT. Amino acid sequence: CASSLLQGALDTEAFF.

A single count supports this clone. The chain is built from TRBV6-6 and TRBJ2-1; D is unclear. Trimming pared 5 bases from V and 10 bases from J, leaving 18 bases between. This CDR3 comprises 14 residues. Germline assignment: CDR1 MNHNY and CDR2 SVGAGI (reference sequence). Here the CDR3 DNA reads TGTGCCAGCAGTCGAGGACCGATAACGCGGGAGCAGTTCTTC. It is translated as CASSRGPITREQFF.

This chain connects TRBV7-3 to TRBJ2-5; maybe TRBD1 (5 bases). V lost 1 base to trimming and J lost 0 bases, with 6 bases between them. The CDR3 consists of 14 residues. Looked up from germline, CDR1 is SGHTA and CDR2 is FQGTGA. The CDR3 DNA reads as TGTGCCAGCAGCTTAAGCAGGGACCAAGAGACCCAGTACTTC. Amino acids: CASSLSRDQETQYF.

This chain links TRBV4-2 with TRBJ1-6, with 11 bases fitting TRBD1. Trimming at V came to 4 bases and at J to 7 bases, leaving 3 bases not matched to a gene. Germline V gene sequence: CDR1 LGHNA, CDR2 YNFKEQ. CDR3 size: 15 residues. The CDR3 is CASSLGTGGNSPLHF. CDR3 bases: TGTGCCAGCAGCCTAGGGACAGGGGGGAATTCACCCCTCCACTTT.

The chain joins TRBV18 to TRBJ1-5, with D perhaps matching TRBD1 (6 bases). V lost 3 bases and J 3 bases, leaving 9 bases between the germline ends. Germline V CDR1 and CDR2: KGHSH, LQKENI. The CDR3 contains 14 residues. The CDR3 nucleotides read TGTGCCAGCTCACCGGACAGAGTCAATCAGCCCCAGCATTTT. It codes for CASSPDRVNQPQHF.

This chain connects TRBV24-1 to TRBJ1-4; TRBD1 might be the D (6 bases). CDR3 length: 16 residues. In germline, CDR1 is KGHDR, CDR2 SFDVKD. V was clipped by 5 bases and J by 5 bases, with 17 bases between them. The chain's CDR3 is CATSASDGGQNEKLFF. In nucleotides, the CDR3 is TGTGCCACCAGTGCCTCCGACGGGGGGCAAAATGAAAAACTGTTTTTT.

The genes are TRBV5-4 and TRBJ1-1, with TRBD1 matching over 9 bases. V was pared by 0 bases and J by 0 bases, with 3 bases of the junction left unmatched. Per the germline V gene, CDR1 is SGHNT and CDR2 is YYREEE (reference sequence). CDR3 length: 16 amino acids. The CDR3 DNA sequence: TGTGCCAGCAGCTTGGCTGGGACAGGGCTGAACACTGAAGCTTTCTTT. Amino acids: CASSLAGTGLNTEAFF.

This clone was detected only once. The V call is TRBV7-2, the J call TRBJ2-1; no clear D. Trimming took off 4 bases at V and 4 bases at J, with 11 bases between the two ends. CDR1 SGHTA and CDR2 FQGNSA come from the germline V gene. The CDR3 has 14 amino acids. In DNA form, the CDR3 reads TGTGCCAGCAGCTCTACCCCAACATACAATGAGCAGTTCTTC. It translates to CASSSTPTYNEQFF.

This sequence joins TRBV27 and TRBJ1-4; no firm D call. Trimming took 5 bases from V and 6 from J, leaving 16 bases between them. The CDR3 contains 15 residues. CDR1 and CDR2 (germline): MNHEY, SMNVEV (reference sequence). The CDR3 DNA sequence: TGTGCCAGCAGTCATTATCGGCAGTATGATGAAAAACTGTTTTTT. This encodes CASSHYRQYDEKLFF.

The gene calls are TRBV9 and TRBJ1-5; the D gene is possibly TRBD1 (5 bases). The CDR3 contains 14 residues. Germline CDR1 SGDLS, CDR2 YYNGEE. V shed 2 bases and J shed 6 bases, with 12 bases lying between them. DNA of the CDR3: TGTGCCAGCAGCGTTGGGGGGGGTGGTCAGCCCCAGCATTTT. This translates into CASSVGGGGQPQHF.

The chain is built from TRBV30 and TRBJ2-1; 9 positions agree with TRBD2. Germline assignment: CDR1 GTSNPN and CDR2 SVGIG (reference sequence). The CDR3 runs to 16 residues. V was clipped by 0 bases and J by 3 bases; unmatched bases: 6. DNA for the CDR3: TGTGCCTGGAGTGTAGCTACTAGCGGGTTCTACAATGAGCAGTTCTTC. Protein: CAWSVATSGFYNEQFF.